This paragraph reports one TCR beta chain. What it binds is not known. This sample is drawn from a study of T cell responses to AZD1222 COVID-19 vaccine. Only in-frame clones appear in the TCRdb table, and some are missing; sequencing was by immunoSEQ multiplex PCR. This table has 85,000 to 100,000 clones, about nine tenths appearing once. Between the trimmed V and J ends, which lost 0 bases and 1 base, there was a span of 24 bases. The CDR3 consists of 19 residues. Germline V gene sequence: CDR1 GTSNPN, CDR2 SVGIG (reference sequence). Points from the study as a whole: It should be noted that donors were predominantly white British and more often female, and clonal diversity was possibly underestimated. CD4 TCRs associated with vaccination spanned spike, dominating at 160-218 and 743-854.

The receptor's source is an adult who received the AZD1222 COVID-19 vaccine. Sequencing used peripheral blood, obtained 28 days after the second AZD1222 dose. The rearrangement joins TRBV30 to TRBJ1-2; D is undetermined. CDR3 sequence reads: CAWSVLAGSSYGFNYGYTF. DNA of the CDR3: TGTGCCTGGAGTGTACTTGCGGGGTCCTCCTATGGCTTTAACTATGGCTACACCTTC.